This TCR beta chain was sequenced for a study of cytomegalovirus exposure and HLA in healthy donors. Findings of the study overall: The study flagged approximately 180 TCR beta chains as cytomegalovirus-associated. One later analysis reportedly identified an Asian-associated ancestry cluster that showed fewer N-insertions than the roughly 620-donor mean.

J lost 5 bases, V lost 7 bases, and 6 bases had no gene match. Germline V gives CDR1 MNHEY, CDR2 SVGAGI. CDR3 length: 14 residues. In the PCR, 60 Vbeta and 13 Jbeta primers were used. The assay was immunoSEQ multiplex PCR, and TCRdb's table has in-frame clones only and misses some. The data contain under 150,000 clones, around 78% of them seen just once; the ten biggest clones take up approximately 5.6%. Comment on this clone: Its antigen remains unidentified.

This sequence was found in a woman in her 40s in good health and CMV-seropositive. The chain joins TRBV6-5 to TRBJ2-1, with TRBD2 identical over 9 bases. Material: PBMCs. DNA for the CDR3: TGTGCCAGCAAGGTAGCGGGAGTTCACAATGAGCAGTTCTTC. This sequence encodes CASKVAGVHNEQFF.